Sequencing of this T cell receptor beta chain was carried out in a study of blood T cell repertoires in COVID-19. Study as a whole: Sites across the United States, Italy and Spain contributed samples from acute and convalescent COVID-19. Nucleic acid was either cDNA or gDNA, and it came from T cells, B-cell-depleted T cells, or PBMCs.

Seattle-derived patients entered the study during active infection and were followed longitudinally. V lost 1 base, J lost 3 bases, and 5 bases lay in between. The germline V gene has CDR1 SGHNT and CDR2 YYREEE (reference sequence). The CDR3 runs to 13 residues. Original methodology: Using reference gene primer amplification, nucleated cell counts were estimated. TCRdb's copy holds only in-frame clones and misses some; the assay was immunoSEQ multiplex PCR. V and J calls plus clone size are reproduced from that table; the DNA served to infer D and trimming. The sample has about 170,000 clones; 85% are singletons.

The receptor was isolated from a woman older than 75 with COVID-19, enrolled during active disease. The sequenced sample was peripheral blood. The chain combines TRBV5-4 with TRBJ1-3; D possibly corresponds to TRBD1 (5 bases). The CDR3 is CASSLRGGNTIYF. CDR3 nucleotide sequence: TGTGCCAGCAGCTTGAGGGGTGGAAACACCATATATTTT.